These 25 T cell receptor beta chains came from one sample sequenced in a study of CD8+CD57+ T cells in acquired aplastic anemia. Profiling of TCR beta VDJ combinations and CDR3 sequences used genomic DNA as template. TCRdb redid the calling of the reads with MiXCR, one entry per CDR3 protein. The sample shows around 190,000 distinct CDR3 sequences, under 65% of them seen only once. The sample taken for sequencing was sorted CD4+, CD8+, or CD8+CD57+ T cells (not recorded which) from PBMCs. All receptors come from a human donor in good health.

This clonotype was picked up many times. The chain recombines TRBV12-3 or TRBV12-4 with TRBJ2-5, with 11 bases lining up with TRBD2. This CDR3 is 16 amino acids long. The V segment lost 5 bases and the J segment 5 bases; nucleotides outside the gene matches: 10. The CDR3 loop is CASSLIAGGLVETQYF. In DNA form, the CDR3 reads TGTGCCAGCAGTCTTATAGCGGGGGGGCTCGTGGAGACCCAGTACTTC.

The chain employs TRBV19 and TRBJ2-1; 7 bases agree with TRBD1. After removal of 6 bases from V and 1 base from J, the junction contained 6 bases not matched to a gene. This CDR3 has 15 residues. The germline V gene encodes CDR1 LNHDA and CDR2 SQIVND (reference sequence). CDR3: CASSPDRFSYNEQFF. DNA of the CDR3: TGTGCCAGTAGCCCGGACAGGTTTTCCTACAATGAGCAGTTCTTC.

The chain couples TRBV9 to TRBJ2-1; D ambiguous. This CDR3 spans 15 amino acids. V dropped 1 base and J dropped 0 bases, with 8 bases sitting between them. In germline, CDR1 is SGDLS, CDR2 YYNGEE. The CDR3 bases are TGTGCCAGCAGCGTAAAGACAAGCTCCTACAATGAGCAGTTCTTC. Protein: CASSVKTSSYNEQFF.

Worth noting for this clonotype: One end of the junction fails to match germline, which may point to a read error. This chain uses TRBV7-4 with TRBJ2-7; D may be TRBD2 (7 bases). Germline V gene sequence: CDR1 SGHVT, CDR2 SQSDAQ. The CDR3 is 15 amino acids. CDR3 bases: TGTGCCAGCAGCCAAGATCCGGGGGGCCGCAACGAGCAGCACTTC. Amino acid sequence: CASSQDPGGRNEQHF.

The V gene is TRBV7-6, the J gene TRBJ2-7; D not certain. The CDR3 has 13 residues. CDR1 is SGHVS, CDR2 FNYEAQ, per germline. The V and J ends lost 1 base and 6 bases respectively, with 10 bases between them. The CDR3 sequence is CASSLDALCEQYF. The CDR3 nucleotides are TGTGCCAGCAGCTTAGATGCCCTCTGCGAGCAGTACTTC.

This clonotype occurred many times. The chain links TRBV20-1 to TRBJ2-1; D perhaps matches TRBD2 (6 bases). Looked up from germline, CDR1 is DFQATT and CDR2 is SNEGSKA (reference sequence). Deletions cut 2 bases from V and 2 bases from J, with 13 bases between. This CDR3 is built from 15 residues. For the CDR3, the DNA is TGCAGTGCTAGACACAGCGGGTCGGCCTACAATGAGCAGTTCTTC. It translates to CSARHSGSAYNEQFF.

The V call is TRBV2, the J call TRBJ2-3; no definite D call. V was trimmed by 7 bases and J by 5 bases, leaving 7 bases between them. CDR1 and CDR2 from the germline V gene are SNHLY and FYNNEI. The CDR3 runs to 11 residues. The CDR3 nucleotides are TGTGCCAGCAAAGGCGGAGATACGCAGTATTTT. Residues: CASKGGDTQYF. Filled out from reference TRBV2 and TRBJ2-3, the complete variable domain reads EPEVTQTPSHQVTQMGQEVILRCVPISNHLYFYWYRQILGQKVEFLVSFYNNEISEKSEIFDDQFSVERPDGSNFTLKIRSTKLEDSAMYFCASKGGDTQYFGPGTRLTVL.

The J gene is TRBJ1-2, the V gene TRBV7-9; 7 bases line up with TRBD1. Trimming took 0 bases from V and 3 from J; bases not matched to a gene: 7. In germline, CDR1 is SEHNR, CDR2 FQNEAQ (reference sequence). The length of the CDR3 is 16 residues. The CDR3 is CASSLALTGDHYGYTF. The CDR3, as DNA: TGTGCCAGCAGCTTAGCCCTCACAGGGGATCACTATGGCTACACCTTC.

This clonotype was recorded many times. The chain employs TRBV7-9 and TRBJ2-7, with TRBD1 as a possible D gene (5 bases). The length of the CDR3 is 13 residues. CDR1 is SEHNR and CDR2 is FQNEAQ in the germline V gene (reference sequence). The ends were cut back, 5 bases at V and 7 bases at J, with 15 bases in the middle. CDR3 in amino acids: CASSVDNQPEQYF. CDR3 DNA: TGTGCCAGCAGCGTGGACAACCAACCGGAGCAGTACTTC.

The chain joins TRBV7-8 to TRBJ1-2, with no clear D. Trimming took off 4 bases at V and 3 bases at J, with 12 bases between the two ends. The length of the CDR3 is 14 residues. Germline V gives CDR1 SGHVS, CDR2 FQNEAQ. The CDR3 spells CASSSRGAHYGYTF. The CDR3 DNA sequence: TGTGCCAGCAGCTCGCGGGGTGCTCACTATGGCTACACCTTC.

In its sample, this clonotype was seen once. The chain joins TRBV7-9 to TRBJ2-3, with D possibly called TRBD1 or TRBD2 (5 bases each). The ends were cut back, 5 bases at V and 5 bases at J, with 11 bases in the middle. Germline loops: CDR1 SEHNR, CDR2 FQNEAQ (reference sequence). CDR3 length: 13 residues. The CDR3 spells CASSLRERDTQYF. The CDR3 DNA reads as TGTGCCAGCAGCCTCAGGGAGCGAGATACGCAGTATTTT.

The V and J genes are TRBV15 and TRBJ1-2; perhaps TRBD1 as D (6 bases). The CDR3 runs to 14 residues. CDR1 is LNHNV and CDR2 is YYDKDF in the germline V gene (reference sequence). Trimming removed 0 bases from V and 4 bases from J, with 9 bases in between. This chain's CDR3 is CATSREGAIYGYTF. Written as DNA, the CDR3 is TGTGCCACCAGCAGAGAGGGGGCGATCTATGGCTACACCTTC.

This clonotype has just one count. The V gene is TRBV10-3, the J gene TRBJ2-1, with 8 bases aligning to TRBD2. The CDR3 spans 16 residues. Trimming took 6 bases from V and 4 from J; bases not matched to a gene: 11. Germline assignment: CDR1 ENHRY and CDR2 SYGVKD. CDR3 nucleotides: TGTGCCATCAGCTTTAGCGGGATTGTAGTGTACAATGAGCAGTTCTTC. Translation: CAISFSGIVVYNEQFF.

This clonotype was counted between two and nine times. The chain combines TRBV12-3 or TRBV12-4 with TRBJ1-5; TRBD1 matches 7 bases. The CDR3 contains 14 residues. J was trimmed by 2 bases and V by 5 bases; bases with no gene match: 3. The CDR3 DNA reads TGTGCCAGCAGTACCGGGACAGGCAATCAGCCCCAGCATTTT. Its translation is CASSTGTGNQPQHF.

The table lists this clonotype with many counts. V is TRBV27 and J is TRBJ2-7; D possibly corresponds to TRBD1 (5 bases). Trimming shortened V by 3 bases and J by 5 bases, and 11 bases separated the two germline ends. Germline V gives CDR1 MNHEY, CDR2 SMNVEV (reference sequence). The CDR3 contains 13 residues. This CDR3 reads CASSFSGLNEQYF. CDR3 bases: TGTGCCAGCAGTTTTTCAGGGTTGAACGAGCAGTACTTC.

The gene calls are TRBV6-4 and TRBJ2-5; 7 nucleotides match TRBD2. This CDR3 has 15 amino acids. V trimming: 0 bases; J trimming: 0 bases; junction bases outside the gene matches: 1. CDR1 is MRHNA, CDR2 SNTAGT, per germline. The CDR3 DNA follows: TGTGCCAGCAGTGACTCAGCGGGGTACCAAGAGACCCAGTACTTC. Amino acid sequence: CASSDSAGYQETQYF.

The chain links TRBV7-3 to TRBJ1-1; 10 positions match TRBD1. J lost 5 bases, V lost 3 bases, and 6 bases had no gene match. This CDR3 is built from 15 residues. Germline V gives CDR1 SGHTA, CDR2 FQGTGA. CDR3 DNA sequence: TGTGCCAGCAGCTTGACAGGGGGCGATTGGACTGAAGCTTTCTTT. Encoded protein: CASSLTGGDWTEAFF. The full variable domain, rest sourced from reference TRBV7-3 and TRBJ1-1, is GAGVSQTPSNKVTEKGKYVELRCDPISGHTALYWYRQSLGQGPEFLIYFQGTGAADDSGLPNDRFFAVRPEGSVSTLKIQRTERGDSAVYLCASSLTGGDWTEAFFGQGTRLTVV.

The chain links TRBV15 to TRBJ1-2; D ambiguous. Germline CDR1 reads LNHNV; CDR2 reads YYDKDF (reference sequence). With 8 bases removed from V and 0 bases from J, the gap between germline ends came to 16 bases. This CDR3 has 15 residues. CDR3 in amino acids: CATSSPGTANYGYTF. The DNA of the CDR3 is TGTGCCACCTCCTCCCCGGGTACCGCTAACTATGGCTACACCTTC.

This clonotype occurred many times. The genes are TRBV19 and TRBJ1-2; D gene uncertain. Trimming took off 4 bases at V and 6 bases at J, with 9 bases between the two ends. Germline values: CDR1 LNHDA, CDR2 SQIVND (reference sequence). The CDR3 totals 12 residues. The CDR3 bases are TGTGCCAGTAGTAGGGAGTACAATGGCTACACCTTC. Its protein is CASSREYNGYTF.

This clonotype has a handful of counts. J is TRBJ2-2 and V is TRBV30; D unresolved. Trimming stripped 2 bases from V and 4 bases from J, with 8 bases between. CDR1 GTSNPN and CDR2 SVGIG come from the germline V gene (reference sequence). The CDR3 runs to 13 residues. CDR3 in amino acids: CAWSHAATGELFF. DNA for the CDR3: TGTGCCTGGAGTCACGCAGCCACCGGGGAGCTGTTTTTT.

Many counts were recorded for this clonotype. In DNA form, the CDR3 reads TGCAGTGCTAGGTCGGAGGTGGGAAACACCATATATTTT. The encoded protein is CSARSEVGNTIYF. The V gene is TRBV20-1, the J gene TRBJ1-3; D is ambiguous. Germline lookup yields CDR1 DFQATT and CDR2 SNEGSKA (reference sequence). V was trimmed by 3 bases and J by 4 bases, leaving 10 bases between them. This CDR3 is built from 13 residues.

The CDR3 region is CASSTRQGGTDTQYF. DNA of the CDR3: TGTGCCAGCAGCACAAGACAGGGAGGCACAGATACGCAGTATTTT. The V and J genes are TRBV7-2 and TRBJ2-3; TRBD1 aligns across 7 bases. With V trimmed by 5 bases and J by 1 base, 6 bases remained unmatched. CDR1 is SGHTA and CDR2 is FQGNSA in the germline V gene. The CDR3 is 15 residues long.

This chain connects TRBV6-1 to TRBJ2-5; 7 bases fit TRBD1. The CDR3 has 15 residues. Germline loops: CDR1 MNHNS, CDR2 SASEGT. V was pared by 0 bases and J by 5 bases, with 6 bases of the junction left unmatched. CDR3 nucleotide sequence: TGTGCCAGCAGTGAAGCGCAGGGGGTTGGGGAGACCCAGTACTTC. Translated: CASSEAQGVGETQYF.

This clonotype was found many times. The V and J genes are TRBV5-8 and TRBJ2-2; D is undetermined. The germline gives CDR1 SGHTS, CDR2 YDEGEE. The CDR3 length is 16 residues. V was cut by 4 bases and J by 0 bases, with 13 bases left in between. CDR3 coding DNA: TGTGCCAGCAGCCCACAAGAACGTGCGAACACCGGGGAGCTGTTTTTT. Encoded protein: CASSPQERANTGELFF.

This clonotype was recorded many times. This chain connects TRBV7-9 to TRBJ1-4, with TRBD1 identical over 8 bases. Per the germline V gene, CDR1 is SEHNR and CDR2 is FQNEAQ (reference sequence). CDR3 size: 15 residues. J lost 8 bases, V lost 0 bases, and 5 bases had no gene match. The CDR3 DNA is TGTGCCAGCAGCTTAGCCCAGGGGGCGGAGGAAAAACTGTTTTTT. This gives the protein CASSLAQGAEEKLFF. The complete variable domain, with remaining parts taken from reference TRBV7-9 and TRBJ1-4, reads DTGVSQNPRHKITKRGQNVTFRCDPISEHNRLYWYRQTLGQGPEFLTYFQNEAQLEKSRLLSDRFSAERPKGSFSTLEIQRTEQGDSAMYLCASSLAQGAEEKLFFGSGTQLSVL.